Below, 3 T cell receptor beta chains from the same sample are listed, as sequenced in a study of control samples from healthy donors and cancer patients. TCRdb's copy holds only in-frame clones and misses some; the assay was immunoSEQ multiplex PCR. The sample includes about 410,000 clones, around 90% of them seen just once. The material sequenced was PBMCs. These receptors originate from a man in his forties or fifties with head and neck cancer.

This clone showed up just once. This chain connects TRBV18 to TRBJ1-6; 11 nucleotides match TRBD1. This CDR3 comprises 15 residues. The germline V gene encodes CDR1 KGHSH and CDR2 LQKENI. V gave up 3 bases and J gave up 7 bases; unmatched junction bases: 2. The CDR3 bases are TGTGCCAGCTCACCTTGGGACAGGGGGAATTCACCCCTCCACTTT. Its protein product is CASSPWDRGNSPLHF.

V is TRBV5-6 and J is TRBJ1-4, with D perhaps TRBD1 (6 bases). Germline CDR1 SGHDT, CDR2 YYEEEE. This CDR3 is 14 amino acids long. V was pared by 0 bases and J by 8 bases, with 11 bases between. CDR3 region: CASSLDREDEKLFF. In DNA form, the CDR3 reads TGTGCCAGCAGCTTGGACAGGGAAGACGAAAAACTGTTTTTT.

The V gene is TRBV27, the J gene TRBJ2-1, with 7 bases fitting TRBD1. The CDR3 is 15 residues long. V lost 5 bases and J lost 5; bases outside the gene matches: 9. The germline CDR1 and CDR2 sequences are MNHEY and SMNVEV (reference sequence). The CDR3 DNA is TGTGCCAGCAGTCTCCGACAGGGATTTAACAATGAGCAGTTCTTC. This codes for CASSLRQGFNNEQFF.